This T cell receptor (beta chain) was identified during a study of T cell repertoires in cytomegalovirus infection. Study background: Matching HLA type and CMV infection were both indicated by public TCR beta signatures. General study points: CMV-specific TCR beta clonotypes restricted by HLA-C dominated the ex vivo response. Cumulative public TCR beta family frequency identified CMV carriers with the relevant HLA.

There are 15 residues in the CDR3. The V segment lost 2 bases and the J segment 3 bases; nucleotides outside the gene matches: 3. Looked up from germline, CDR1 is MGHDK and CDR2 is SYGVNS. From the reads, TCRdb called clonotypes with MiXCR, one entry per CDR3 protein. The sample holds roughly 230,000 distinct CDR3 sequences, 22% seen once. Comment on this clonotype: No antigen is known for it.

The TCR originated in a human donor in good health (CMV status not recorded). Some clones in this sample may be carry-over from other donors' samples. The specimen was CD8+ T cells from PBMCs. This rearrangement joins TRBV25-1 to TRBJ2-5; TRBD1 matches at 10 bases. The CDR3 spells CASSEGGTGEETQYF. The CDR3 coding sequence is TGTGCCAGCAGTGAAGGTGGGACAGGGGAAGAGACCCAGTACTTC.